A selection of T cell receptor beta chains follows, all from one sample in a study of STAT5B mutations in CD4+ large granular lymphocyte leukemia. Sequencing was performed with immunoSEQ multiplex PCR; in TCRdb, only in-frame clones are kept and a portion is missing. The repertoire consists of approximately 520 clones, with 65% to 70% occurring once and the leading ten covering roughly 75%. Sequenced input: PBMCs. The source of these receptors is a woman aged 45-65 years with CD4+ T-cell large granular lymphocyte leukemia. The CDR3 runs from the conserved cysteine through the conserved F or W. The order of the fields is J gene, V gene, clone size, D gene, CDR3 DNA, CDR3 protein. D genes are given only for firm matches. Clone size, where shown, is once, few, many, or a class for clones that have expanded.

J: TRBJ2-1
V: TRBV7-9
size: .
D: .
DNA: TGTGCCAGCGGCCTCAGGTACAATGAGCAGTTCTTC
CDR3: CASGLRYNEQFF

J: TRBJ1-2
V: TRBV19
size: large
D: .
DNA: TGTGCCAGTAGTTCGGGAGGCTATGGCTACACCTTC
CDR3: CASSSGGYGYTF

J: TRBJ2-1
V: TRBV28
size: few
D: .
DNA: TGTGCCAGCAGTTTAAGAGGATTCGAGCAGTTCTTC
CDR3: CASSLRGFEQFF

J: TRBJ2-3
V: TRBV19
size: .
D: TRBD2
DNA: TGTGCCAGTAGTACCGACGGGACTAGTTTTTTAGATACGCAGTATTTT
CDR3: CASSTDGTSFLDTQYF

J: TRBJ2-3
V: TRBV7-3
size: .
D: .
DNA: TGTGCCAGCAGCCCCGGGCCAGGCACAGATACGCAGTATTTT
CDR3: CASSPGPGTDTQYF

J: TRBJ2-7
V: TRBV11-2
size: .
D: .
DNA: TGTGCCAGCAGTCCCGACGCCCACGAGCAGTACTTC
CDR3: CASSPDAHEQYF

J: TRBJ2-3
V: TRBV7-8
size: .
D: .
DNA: TGTGCCAGCAGCTTAGTGGGGTCCGCGTTCCAAGATACGCAGTATTTT
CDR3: CASSLVGSAFQDTQYF

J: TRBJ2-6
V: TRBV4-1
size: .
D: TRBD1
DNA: TGCGCCAGCAGCCAAGATAATGACAGGGGCTACTCTGGGGCCAACGTCCTGACTTTC
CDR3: CASSQDNDRGYSGANVLTF

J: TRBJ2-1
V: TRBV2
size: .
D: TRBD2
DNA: TGTGCCATCCTGCGGGGGAACAATGAGCAGTTCTTC
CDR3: CAILRGNNEQFF

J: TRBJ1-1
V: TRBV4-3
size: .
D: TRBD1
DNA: TGCGCCAGCAGCCAAGCCGACAGGGGGAGTGCTGAAGCTTTCTTT
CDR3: CASSQADRGSAEAFF

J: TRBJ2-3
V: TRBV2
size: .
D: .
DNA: TGTGCCAGCAGTGGGGCTCGGGGCGTAGGGAGCACAGATACGCAGTATTTT
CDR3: CASSGARGVGSTDTQYF

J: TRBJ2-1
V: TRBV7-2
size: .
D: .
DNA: TGTGCCAGCAGCTTAGAGAGTAGCTCCGACAATGAGCAGTTCTTC
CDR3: CASSLESSSDNEQFF

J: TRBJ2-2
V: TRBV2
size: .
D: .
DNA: TGTGCCAGCAGTGCGAGGGCAAACACCGGGGAGCTGTTTTTT
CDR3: CASSARANTGELFF

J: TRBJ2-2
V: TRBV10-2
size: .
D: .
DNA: TGCGCCAGCAGTGAGAACACCGGGGAGCTGTTTTTT
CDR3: CASSENTGELFF

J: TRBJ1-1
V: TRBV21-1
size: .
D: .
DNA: TGTGCCAGCAGCAAAGGGGGGCTAAACACTGAAGCTTTCTTT
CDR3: CASSKGGLNTEAFF

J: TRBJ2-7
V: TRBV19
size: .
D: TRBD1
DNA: TGTGCCAGTCCCTGGACAGGGACGGGGTACGAGCAGTACTTC
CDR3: CASPWTGTGYEQYF

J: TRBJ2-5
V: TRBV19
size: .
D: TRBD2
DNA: TGTGCCAGTAGCTGGGGGGGAGAAGAGACCCAGTACTTC
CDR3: CASSWGGEETQYF

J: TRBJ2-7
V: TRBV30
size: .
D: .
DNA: TGTGCCTGGACTAGCGCCGACTCCTACGAGCAGTACTTC
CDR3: CAWTSADSYEQYF

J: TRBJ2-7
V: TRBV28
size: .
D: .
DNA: TGTGCCAGCAATCCGTCCGGGTCCTATTCCTACGAGCAGTACTTC
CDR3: CASNPSGSYSYEQYF

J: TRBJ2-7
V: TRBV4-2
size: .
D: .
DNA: TGTGCCAGCAGCCCTCTTTGGGGGAGTAGCCCCTACGAGCAGTACTTC
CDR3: CASSPLWGSSPYEQYF

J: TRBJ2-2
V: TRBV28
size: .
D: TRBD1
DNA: TGTGCCAGCCACAGGGGGCGGAACACCGGGGAGCTGTTTTTT
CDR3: CASHRGRNTGELFF

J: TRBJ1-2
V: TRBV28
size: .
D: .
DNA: TGTGCCAGCAGCCCAACAGGGCCCGCCTATGGCTACACCTTC
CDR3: CASSPTGPAYGYTF

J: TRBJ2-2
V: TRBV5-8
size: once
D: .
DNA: TGTGCCAGCAGCTTGTGGATCCGTAGCAGCGGGGAGCTGTTTTTT
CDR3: CASSLWIRSSGELFF

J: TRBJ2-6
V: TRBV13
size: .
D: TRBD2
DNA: TGTGCCAGCAGCCCCCGGGGGGGGGCCGGGGCCAACGTCCTGACTTTC
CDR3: CASSPRGGAGANVLTF

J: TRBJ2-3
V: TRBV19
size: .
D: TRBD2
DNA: TGTGCCAGTAGTATGGGTTTAACTAGCGGGAGAACAGATACGCAGTATTTT
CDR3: CASSMGLTSGRTDTQYF